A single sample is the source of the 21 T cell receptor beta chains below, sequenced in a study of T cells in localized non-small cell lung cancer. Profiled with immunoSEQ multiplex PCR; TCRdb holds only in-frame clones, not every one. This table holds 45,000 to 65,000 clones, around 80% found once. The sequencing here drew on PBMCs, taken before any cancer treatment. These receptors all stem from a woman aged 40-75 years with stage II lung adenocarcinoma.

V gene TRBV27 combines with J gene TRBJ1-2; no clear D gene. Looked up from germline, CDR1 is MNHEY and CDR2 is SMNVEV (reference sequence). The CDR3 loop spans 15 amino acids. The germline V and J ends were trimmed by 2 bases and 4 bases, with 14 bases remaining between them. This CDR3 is CASSLGGYGPYGYTF. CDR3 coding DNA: TGTGCCAGCAGTTTAGGAGGCTATGGGCCCTATGGCTACACCTTC.

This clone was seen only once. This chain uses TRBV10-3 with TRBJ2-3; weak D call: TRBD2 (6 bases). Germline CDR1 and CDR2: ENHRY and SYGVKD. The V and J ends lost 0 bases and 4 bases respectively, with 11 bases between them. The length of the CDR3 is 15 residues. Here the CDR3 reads CAISESGRGPDTQYF. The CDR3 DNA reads TGTGCCATCAGTGAGTCGGGGCGGGGCCCAGATACGCAGTATTTT.

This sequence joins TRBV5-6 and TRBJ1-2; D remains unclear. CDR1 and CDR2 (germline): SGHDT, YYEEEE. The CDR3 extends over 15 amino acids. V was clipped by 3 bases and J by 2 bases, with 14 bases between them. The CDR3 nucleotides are TGTGCCAGCAGCTCCGGTCCCACAGAGAACTATGGCTACACCTTC. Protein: CASSSGPTENYGYTF.

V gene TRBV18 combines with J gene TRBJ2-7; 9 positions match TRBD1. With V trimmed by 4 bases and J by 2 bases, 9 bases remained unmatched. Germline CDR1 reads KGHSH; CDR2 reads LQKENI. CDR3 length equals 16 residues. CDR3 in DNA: TGTGCCAGCTCACAGCCGGGACAGGGAGGAACCTACGAGCAGTACTTC. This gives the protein CASSQPGQGGTYEQYF. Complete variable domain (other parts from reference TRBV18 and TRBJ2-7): NAGVMQNPRHLVRRRGQEARLRCSPMKGHSHVYWYRQLPEEGLKFMVYLQKENIIDESGMPKERFSAEFPKEGPSILRIQQVVRGDSAAYFCASSQPGQGGTYEQYFGPGTRLTVT.

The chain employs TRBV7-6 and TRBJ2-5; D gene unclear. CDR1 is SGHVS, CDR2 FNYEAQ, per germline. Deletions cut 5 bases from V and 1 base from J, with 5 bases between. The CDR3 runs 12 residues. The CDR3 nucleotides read TGTGCCAGCAGCGGAACCCAAGAGACCCAGTACTTC. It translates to CASSGTQETQYF. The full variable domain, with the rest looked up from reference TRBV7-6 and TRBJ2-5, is GAGVSQSPRYKVTKRGQDVALRCDPISGHVSLYWYRQALGQGPEFLTYFNYEAQQDKSGLPNDRFSAERPEGSISTLTIQRTEQRDSAMYRCASSGTQETQYFGPGTRLLVL.

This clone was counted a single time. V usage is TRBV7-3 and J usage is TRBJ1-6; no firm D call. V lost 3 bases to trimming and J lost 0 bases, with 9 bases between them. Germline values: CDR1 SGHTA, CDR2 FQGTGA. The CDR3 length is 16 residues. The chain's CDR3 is CASSFAFSSYNSPLHF. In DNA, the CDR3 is TGTGCCAGCAGCTTCGCCTTTAGCTCCTATAATTCACCCCTCCACTTT. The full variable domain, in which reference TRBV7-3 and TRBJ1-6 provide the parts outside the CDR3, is GAGVSQTPSNKVTEKGKYVELRCDPISGHTALYWYRQSLGQGPEFLIYFQGTGAADDSGLPNDRFFAVRPEGSVSTLKIQRTERGDSAVYLCASSFAFSSYNSPLHFGNGTRLTVT.

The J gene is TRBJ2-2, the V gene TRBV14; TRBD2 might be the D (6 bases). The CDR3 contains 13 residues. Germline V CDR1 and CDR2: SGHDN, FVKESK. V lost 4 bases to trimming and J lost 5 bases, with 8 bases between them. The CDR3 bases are TGTGCCAGCAGCCGGGACTTGACCGGGGAGCTGTTTTTT. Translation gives CASSRDLTGELFF. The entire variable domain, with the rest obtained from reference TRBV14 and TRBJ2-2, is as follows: EAGVTQFPSHSVIEKGQTVTLRCDPISGHDNLYWYRRVMGKEIKFLLHFVKESKQDESGMPNNRFLAERTGGTYSTLKVQPAELEDSGVYFCASSRDLTGELFFGEGSRLTVL.

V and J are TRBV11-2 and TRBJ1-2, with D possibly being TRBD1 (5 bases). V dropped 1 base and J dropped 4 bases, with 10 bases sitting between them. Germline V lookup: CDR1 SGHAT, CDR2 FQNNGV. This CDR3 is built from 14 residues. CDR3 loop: CASSLAPGFYGYTF. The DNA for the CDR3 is TGTGCCAGCAGCTTAGCCCCAGGGTTCTATGGCTACACCTTC.

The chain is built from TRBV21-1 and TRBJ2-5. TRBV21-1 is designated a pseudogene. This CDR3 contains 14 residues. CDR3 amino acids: CASSRGTFKETQYF. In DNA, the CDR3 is TGTGCCAGCAGCAGGGGGACCTTTAAAGAGACCCAGTACTTC.

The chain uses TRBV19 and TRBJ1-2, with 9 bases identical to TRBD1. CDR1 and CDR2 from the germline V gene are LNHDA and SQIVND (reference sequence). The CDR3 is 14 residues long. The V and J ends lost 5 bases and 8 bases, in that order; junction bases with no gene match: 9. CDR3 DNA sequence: TGTGCCAGTAGTCCCAACACAGGGGGCCGGGGCTACACCTTC. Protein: CASSPNTGGRGYTF.

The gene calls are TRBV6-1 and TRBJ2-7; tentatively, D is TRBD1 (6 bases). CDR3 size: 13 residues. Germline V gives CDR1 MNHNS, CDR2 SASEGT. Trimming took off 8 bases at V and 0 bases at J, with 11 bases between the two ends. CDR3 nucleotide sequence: TGTGCCAGCTTCTCGGACAGCTCCTACGAGCAGTACTTC. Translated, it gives CASFSDSSYEQYF.

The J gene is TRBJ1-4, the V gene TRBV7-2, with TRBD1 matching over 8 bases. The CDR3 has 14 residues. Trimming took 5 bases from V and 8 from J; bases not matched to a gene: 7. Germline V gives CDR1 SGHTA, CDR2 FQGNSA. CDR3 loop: CASSLDRAAEKLFF. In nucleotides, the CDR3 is TGTGCCAGCAGCCTGGACAGGGCGGCAGAAAAACTGTTTTTT. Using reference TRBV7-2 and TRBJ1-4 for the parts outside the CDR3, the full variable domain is GAGVSQSPSNKVTEKGKDVELRCDPISGHTALYWYRQSLGQGLEFLIYFQGNSAPDKSGLPSDRFSAERTGGSVSTLTIQRTQQEDSAVYLCASSLDRAAEKLFFGSGTQLSVL.

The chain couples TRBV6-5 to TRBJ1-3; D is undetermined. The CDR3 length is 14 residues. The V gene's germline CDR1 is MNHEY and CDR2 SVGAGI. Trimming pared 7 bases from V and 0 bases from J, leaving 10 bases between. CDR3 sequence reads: CASKRQSSGNTIYF. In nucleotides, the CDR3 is TGTGCCAGCAAAAGGCAGTCCTCTGGAAACACCATATATTTT.

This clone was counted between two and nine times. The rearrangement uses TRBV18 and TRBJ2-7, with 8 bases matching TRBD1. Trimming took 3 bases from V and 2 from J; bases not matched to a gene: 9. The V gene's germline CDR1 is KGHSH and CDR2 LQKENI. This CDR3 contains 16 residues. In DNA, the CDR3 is TGTGCCAGCTCACCTCGACAGGGGTTGAGTCCCTACGAGCAGTACTTC. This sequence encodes CASSPRQGLSPYEQYF.

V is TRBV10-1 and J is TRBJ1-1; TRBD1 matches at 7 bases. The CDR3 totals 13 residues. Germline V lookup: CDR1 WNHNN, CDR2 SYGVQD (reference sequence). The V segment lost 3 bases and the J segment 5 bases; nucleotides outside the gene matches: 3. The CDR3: CASSDRGVTEAFF. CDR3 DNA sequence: TGCGCCAGCAGTGACAGGGGGGTAACTGAAGCTTTCTTT.

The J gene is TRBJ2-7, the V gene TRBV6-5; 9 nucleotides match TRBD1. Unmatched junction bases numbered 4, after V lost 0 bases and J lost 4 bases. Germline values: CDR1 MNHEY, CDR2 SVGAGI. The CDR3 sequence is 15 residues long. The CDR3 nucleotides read TGTGCCAGCAGTTACTCTGGGACAGGGATTTACGAGCAGTACTTC. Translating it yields CASSYSGTGIYEQYF.

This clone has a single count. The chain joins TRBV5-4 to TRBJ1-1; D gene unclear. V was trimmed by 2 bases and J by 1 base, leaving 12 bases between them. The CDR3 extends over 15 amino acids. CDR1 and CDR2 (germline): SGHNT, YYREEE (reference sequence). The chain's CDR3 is CASSLKAGTNTEAFF. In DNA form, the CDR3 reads TGTGCCAGCAGCTTAAAGGCAGGAACGAACACTGAAGCTTTCTTT. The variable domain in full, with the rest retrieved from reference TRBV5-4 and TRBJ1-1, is ETGVTQSPTHLIKTRGQQVTLRCSSQSGHNTVSWYQQALGQGPQFIFQYYREEENGRGNFPPRFSGLQFPNYSSELNVNALELDDSALYLCASSLKAGTNTEAFFGQGTRLTVV.

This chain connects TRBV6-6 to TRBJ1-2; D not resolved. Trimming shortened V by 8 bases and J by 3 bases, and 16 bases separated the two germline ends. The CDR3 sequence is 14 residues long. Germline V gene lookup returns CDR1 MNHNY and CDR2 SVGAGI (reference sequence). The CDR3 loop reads CASGVVDSHYGYTF. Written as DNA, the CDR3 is TGTGCCAGCGGAGTGGTAGACTCTCACTATGGCTACACCTTC.

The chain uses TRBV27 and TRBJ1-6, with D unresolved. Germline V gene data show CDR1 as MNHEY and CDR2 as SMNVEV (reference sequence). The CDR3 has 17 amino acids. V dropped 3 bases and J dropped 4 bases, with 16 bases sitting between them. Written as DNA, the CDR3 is TGTGCCAGCAGTTTGGTCCGCGGGCAGACTTATAATTCACCCCTCCACTTT. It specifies CASSLVRGQTYNSPLHF.

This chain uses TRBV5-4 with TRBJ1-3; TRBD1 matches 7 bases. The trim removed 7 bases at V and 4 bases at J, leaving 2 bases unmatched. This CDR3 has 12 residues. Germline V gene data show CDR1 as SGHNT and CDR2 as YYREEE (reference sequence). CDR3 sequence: CASQGDGNTIYF. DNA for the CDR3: TGTGCCAGCCAGGGGGACGGAAACACCATATATTTT.

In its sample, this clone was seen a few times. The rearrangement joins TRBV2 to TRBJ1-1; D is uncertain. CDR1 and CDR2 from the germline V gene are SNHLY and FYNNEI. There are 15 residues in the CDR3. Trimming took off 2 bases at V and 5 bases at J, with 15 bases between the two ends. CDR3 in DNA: TGTGCCAGCAGTGAAACGGTGGGTTCGGGTACTGAAGCTTTCTTT. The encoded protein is CASSETVGSGTEAFF.